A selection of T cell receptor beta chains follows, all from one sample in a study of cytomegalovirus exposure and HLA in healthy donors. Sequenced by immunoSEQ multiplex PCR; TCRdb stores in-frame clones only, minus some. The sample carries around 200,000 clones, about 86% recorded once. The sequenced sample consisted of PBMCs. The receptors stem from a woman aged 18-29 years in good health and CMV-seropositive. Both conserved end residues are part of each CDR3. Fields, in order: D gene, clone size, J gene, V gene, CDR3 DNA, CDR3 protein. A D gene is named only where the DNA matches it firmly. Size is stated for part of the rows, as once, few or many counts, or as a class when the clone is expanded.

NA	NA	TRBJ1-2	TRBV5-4	TGTGCCAGCACTAAGCAGGGCACTGATGGCTACACCTTC	CASTKQGTDGYTF
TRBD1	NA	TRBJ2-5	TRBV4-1	TGCGCCAGCAGCCAAGGAAGTAAGGGGGCTGTAGGGACCCAGTACTTC	CASSQGSKGAVGTQYF
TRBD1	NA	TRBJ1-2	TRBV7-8	TGTGCCAGCAGCGATACAGGGGCGGGAGGCTACACCTTC	CASSDTGAGGYTF
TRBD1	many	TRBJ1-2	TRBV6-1	TGTGCCAGCAGTGAGGGACAGGGATTCGGATATGGCTACACCTTC	CASSEGQGFGYGYTF
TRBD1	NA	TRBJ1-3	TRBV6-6	TGTGCCAGCAGCTTTGGGACAGTTGGAAACACCATATATTTT	CASSFGTVGNTIYF
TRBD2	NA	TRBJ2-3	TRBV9	TGTGCCAGCAGCGTAGACGGGGGGGCCACAGATACGCAGTATTTT	CASSVDGGATDTQYF
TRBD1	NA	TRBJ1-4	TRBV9	TGTGCCACCGCGGACAGGGGGTCTTTTCGGGCTAATGAAAAACTGTTTTTT	CATADRGSFRANEKLFF
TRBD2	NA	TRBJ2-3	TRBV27	TGTGCCAGCCTTCCCTTGCGGGGGTGGGGCACAGATACGCAGTATTTT	CASLPLRGWGTDTQYF
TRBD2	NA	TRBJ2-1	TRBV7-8	TGTGCCAGCATCCCTATAGCGGGGGCTCTGGGTGAGCAGTTCTTC	CASIPIAGALGEQFF
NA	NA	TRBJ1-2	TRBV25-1	TGTGCCAGCAGTGATACTAACTATGGCTACACCTTC	CASSDTNYGYTF
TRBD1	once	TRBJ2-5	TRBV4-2	TGTGCCAGCAGCCAGTACCAGGGGGAAGAGACCCAGTACTTC	CASSQYQGEETQYF
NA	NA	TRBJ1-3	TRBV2	TGTGCCAGCAGCCATCCGGGATCCTCCCTGAACACCATATATTTT	CASSHPGSSLNTIYF
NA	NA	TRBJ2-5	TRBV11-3	TGTGCCAGCAAAAATTCCGGGGTCGAGGAGACCCAGTACTTC	CASKNSGVEETQYF
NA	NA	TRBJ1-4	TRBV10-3	TGTGCCACCAAAGGGCCCGGGGGTAATGAAAAACTGTTTTTT	CATKGPGGNEKLFF
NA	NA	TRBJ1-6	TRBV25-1	TGTGCCAGCAGTGAAGATATGAGGGCGCCCTATAATTCACCCCTCCACTTT	CASSEDMRAPYNSPLHF
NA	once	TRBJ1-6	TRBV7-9	TGTGCCAGCAGTTTGCCAGGGGCTAATAATTCACCCCTCCACTTT	CASSLPGANNSPLHF
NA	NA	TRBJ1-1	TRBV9	TGTGCCAGCAGCGTAGGGGTAGGTGCGGTAGCTTTCTTT	CASSVGVGAVAFF
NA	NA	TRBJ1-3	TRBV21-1	TGTGCCAGCAGCAAAGTAACCGAGTATGGAAACACCATATATTTT	CASSKVTEYGNTIYF
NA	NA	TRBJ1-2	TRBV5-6	TGTGCCAGCAGCTTGGGCGACAGACCCTTCTATGGCTACACCTTC	CASSLGDRPFYGYTF
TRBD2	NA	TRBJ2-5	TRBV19	TGTGCCAGTCAACGGGGGGGCAGGGAAGAGACCCAGTACTTC	CASQRGGREETQYF
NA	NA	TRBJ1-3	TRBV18	TGTGCCAGCTCACCGACACGCTCTGGAAACACCATATATTTT	CASSPTRSGNTIYF
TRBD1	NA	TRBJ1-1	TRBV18	TGTGCCAGCTCATTGCCGGGACAGCGTTTGACTGAAGCTTTCTTT	CASSLPGQRLTEAFF
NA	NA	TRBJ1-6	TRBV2	TGTGCCAGCAGTTATTCCCCTAATTCACCCCTCCACTTT	CASSYSPNSPLHF
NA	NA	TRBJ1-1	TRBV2	TGTGCCAGCAGTGCTGAATCGATAGGGAAGGGGGCTGAAGCTTTCTTT	CASSAESIGKGAEAFF
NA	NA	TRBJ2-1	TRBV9	TGTGCCAGCAGCGTCGGGGTCGGTTCCTCCTACAATGAGCAGTTCTTC	CASSVGVGSSYNEQFF
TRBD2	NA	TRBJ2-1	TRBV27	TGTGCCAGCAGTTCAGCGGGGATATACAATGAGCAGTTCTTC	CASSSAGIYNEQFF
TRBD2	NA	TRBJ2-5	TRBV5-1	TGCGCCAGCAGCAGGGGGACTAGCGGGGGGCAAAGGACCCAGTACTTC	CASSRGTSGGQRTQYF
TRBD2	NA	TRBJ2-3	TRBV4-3	TGCGCCAGCAGCCAAGGTTTAGCGGGGAACCCGGGGGATACGCAGTATTTT	CASSQGLAGNPGDTQYF
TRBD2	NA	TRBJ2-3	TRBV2	TGTGCCAGCCTTCTAGCGGGGGGGCGCACAGATACGCAGTATTTT	CASLLAGGRTDTQYF
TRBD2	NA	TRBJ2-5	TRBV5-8	TGTGCCAGCAGCTTGGGGACTAGCGGGGGGATACAAGAGACCCAGTACTTC	CASSLGTSGGIQETQYF
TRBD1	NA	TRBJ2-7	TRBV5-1	TGCGCCAGCAGCCCCGCGGGACAGGGGCCTTACGGGGTCTTC	CASSPAGQGPYGVF
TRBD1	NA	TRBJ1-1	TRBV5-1	TGCGCCAGCAGCCAAGGACAGGGGGCAATGAACACTGAAGCTTTCTTT	CASSQGQGAMNTEAFF
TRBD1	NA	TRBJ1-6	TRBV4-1	TGCGCCAGCAGCCTGACAAACCTAGCCGACAGGGGGCGAAATTCACCCCTCCACTTT	CASSLTNLADRGRNSPLHF
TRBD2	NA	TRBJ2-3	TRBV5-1	TGCGCCAGCAGCTTGCTGCGGGGGGACACAGATACGCAGTATTTT	CASSLLRGDTDTQYF
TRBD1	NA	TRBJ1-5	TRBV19	TGTGCCAGTAACCGGGACAGGATACAGCCCCAGCATTTT	CASNRDRIQPQHF
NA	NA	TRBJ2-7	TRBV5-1	TGCGCCAGCAGCTTGTTGGGACAAACCTACGAGCAGTACTTC	CASSLLGQTYEQYF
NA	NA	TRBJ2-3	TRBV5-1	TGCGCCAGCAGCCCAGGACCTGGGGAGACAGATACGCAGTATTTT	CASSPGPGETDTQYF
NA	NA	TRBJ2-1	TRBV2	TGTGCCAGCAGAGGAGGGACTTCAAATGAGCAGTTCTTC	CASRGGTSNEQFF
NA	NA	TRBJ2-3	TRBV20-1	TGCAGTGCTAGGTTAGCGGATACGCAGTATTTT	CSARLADTQYF
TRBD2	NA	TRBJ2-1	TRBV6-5	TGTGCCAGCAGTCCCACCGGTGCTAGCGGGGGGGAATTGGTCTTC	CASSPTGASGGELVF
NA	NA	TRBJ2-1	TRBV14	TGTGCCAGCAGCCTGCGCGGGGCCTATGAGCAGTTCTTC	CASSLRGAYEQFF
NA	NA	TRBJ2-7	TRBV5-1	TGCGCCAGCAGCGACTCAGGGGTAAACTCCTACGAGCAGTACTTC	CASSDSGVNSYEQYF
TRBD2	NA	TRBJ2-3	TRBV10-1	TGCGCCAGCAGTGATGGGCGGGGGGGTAGCACAGATACGCAGTATTTT	CASSDGRGGSTDTQYF
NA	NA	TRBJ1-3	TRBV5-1	TGCGCCAGCAGCGTGGACAACTCTGGAAACACCATATATTTT	CASSVDNSGNTIYF
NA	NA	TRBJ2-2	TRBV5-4	TGTGCCAGCAGCTCACCGGGACTTTACACCGGGGAGCTGTTTTTT	CASSSPGLYTGELFF
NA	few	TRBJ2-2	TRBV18	TGTGCCAGCTCACCATCAGGGGAAGTCACCGGGGAGCTGTTTTTT	CASSPSGEVTGELFF
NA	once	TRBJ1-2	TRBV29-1	TGCAGCGTATACGGACAGAAAAGCCTCATTAACTATGGCTACACCTTC	CSVYGQKSLINYGYTF
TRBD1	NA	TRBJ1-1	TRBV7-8	TGTGCCAGCAGCTTAAGGGGGGTGACAGGGATCGGGAACACTGAAGCTTTCTTT	CASSLRGVTGIGNTEAFF
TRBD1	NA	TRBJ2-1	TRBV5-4	TGTGCCAGCAGCTTGAGCCGGGACAGGGGGGCTAATGAGCAGTTCTTC	CASSLSRDRGANEQFF
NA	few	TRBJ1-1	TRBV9	TGTGCCAGCAGCCCTCGGAGTGGAACTGAAGCTTTCTTT	CASSPRSGTEAFF